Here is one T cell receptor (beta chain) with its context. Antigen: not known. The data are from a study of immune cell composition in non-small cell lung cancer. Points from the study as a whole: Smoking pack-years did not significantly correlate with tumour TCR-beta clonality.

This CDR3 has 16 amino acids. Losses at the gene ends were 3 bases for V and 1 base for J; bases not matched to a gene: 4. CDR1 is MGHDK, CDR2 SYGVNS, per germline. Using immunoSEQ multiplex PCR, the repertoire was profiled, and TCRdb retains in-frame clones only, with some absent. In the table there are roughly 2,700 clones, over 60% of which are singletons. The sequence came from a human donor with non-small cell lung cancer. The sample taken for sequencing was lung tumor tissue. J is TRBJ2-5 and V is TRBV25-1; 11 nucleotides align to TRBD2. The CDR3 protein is CASSDLAGGLQETQYF. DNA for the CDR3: TGTGCCAGCAGTGATCTAGCGGGGGGACTCCAAGAGACCCAGTACTTC.